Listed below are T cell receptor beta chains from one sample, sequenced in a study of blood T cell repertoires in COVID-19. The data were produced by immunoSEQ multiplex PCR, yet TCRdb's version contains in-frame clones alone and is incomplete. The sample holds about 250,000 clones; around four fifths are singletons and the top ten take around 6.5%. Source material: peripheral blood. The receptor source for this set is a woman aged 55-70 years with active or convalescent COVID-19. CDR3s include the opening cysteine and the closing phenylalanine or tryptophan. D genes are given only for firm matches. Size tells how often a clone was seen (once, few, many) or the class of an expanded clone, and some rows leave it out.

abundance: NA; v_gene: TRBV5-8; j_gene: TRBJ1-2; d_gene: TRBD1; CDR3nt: TGTGCCAGCAGCTATTGGACAGGGGGTAACTATGGCTACACCTTC; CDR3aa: CASSYWTGGNYGYTF
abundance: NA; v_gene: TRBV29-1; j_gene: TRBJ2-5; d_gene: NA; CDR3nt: TGCAGCGTTGGAGACCCCGGGGTGACCCAGTACTTC; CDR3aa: CSVGDPGVTQYF
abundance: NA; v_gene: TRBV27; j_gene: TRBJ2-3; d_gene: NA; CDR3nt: TGTGCCAGCAGTTTCATCCCGACAGCAGATACGCAGTATTTT; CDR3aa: CASSFIPTADTQYF
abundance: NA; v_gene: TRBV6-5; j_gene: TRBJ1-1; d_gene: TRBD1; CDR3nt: TGTGCCAGCAGTTACGACGGGACAGGGGGTGAAGCTTTCTTT; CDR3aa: CASSYDGTGGEAFF
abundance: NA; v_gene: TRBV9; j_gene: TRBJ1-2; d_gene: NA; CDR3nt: TGTGCCAGCAGCGTAGGGGACACACTCTATGGCTACACCTTC; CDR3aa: CASSVGDTLYGYTF
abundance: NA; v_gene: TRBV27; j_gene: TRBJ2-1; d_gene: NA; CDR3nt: TGTGCCAGCAGCTCGAACCGGGACTTCACGAGCTCCTACAATGAGCAGTTCTTC; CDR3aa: CASSSNRDFTSSYNEQFF
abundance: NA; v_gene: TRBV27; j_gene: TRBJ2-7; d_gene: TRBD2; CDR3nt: TGTGCCAGCAATCGAGCGGGAGGCGAGCAGTACTTC; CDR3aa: CASNRAGGEQYF
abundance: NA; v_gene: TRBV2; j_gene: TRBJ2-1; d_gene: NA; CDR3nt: TGTGCCAGCAGTCCCCTAGCGAACAATGAGCAGTTCTTC; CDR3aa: CASSPLANNEQFF
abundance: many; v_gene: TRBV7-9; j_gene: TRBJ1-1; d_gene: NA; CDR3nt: TGTGCCAGCAGCTTAGACTCAGTGGACAGATACACTGAAGCTTTCTTT; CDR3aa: CASSLDSVDRYTEAFF
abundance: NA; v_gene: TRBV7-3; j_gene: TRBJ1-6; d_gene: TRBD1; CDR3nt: TGTGCCAGCAGCTTTGGGACAGTTAATTCACCCCTCCACTTT; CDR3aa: CASSFGTVNSPLHF
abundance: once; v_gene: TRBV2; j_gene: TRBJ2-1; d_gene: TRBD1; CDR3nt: TGTGCCAGCAGTGGCTCGACAGGGGTCCGCTACAATGAGCAGTTCTTC; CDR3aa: CASSGSTGVRYNEQFF
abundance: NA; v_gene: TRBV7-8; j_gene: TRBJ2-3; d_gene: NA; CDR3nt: TGTGCCAGCAGCTTAGCGCGTCCGGAGGGCACAGATACGCAGTATTTT; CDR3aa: CASSLARPEGTDTQYF
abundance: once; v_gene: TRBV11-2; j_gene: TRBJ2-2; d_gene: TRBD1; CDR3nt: TGTGCCAGCAGCTTCGGGACAGGGGGAGACACCGGGGAGCTGTTTTTT; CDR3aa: CASSFGTGGDTGELFF
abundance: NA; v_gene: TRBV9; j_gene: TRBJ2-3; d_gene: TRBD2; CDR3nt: TGTGCCAGCAGCCCCCATCCGAGCGGGAGTGTAGATACGCAGTATTTT; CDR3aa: CASSPHPSGSVDTQYF
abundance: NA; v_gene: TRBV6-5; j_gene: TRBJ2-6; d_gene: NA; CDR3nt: TGTGCCAGCGAGAAGGGGCCTGGGGCCAACGTCCTGACTTTC; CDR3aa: CASEKGPGANVLTF
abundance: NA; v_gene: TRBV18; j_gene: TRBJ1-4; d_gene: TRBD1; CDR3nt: TGTGCCAGCTCCGGGACAGGGGAGGAAAAACTGTTTTTT; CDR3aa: CASSGTGEEKLFF
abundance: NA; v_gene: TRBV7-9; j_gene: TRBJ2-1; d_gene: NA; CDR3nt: TGTGCCAGCAGCGCCCCTAGAGCTGAGCAGTTCTTC; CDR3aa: CASSAPRAEQFF
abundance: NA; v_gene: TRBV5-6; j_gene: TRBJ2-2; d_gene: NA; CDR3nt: TGTGCCAGCAGCTTGGTGGTGGGGGCCGGTTCCGGGGAGCTGTTTTTT; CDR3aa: CASSLVVGAGSGELFF
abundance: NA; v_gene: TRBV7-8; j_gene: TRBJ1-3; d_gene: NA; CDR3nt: TGTGCCAGCAGCTTAGATCTCTCTGGAAACACCATATATTTT; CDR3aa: CASSLDLSGNTIYF
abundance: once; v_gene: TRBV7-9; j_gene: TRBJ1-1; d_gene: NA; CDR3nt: TGTGCCAGCAGCTTTGAGATGAACACTGAAGCTTTCTTT; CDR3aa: CASSFEMNTEAFF
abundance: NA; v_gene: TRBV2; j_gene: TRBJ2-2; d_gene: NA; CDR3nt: TGTGCCAGCAGTGAAAAGCGGTCGAACACCGGGGAGCTGTTTTTT; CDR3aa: CASSEKRSNTGELFF
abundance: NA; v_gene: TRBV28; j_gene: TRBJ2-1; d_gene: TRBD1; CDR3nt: TGTGCCAGCAGCCTCCGGGACAGCAACAATGAGCAGTTCTTC; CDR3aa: CASSLRDSNNEQFF
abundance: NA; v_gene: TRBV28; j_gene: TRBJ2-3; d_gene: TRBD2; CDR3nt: TGTGCCAGCAGTAGGGGACTAGCGGGGGGGATCACAGATACGCAGTATTTT; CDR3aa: CASSRGLAGGITDTQYF
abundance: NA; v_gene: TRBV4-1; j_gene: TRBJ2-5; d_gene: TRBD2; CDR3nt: TGCGCCAGCAGCCAACTAATGATGGTAGCGGGGGAAGAGACCCAGTACTTC; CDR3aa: CASSQLMMVAGEETQYF
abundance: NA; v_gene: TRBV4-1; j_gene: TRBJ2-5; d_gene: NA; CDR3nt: TGCGCCAGCAGCCCCGGGGACACTGGGGAGACCCAGTACTTC; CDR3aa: CASSPGDTGETQYF
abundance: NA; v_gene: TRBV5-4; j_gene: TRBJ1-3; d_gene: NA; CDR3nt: TGTGCCAGCAGCCCTGACAGTTTCTCTGGAAACACCATATATTTT; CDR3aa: CASSPDSFSGNTIYF
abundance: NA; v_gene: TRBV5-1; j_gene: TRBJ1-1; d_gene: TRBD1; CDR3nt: TGCGCCAGCAGCTTCGGACAGGGGGCAGCGACTGAAGCTTTCTTT; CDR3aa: CASSFGQGAATEAFF
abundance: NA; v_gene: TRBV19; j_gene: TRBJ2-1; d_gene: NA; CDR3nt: TGTGCCACCTTAGCTCCCTCCTACAATGAGCAGTTCTTC; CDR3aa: CATLAPSYNEQFF
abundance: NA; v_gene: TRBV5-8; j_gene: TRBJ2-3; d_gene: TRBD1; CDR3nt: TGTGCCAGCAGCTTGGCCGGGACAGGGATCACAGATACGCAGTATTTT; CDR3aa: CASSLAGTGITDTQYF
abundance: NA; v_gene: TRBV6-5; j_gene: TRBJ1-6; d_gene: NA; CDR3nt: TGTGCCAGCAGTTACGGACAGTCGAATTCACCCCTCCACTTT; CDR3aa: CASSYGQSNSPLHF
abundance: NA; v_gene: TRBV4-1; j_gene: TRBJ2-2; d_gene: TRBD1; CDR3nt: TGCGCCAGCAGCCACCTACCGGGACAGGGGGTCACCGGGGAGCTGTTTTTT; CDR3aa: CASSHLPGQGVTGELFF
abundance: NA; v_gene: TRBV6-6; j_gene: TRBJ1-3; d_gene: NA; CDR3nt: TGTGCCAGCAGTTTAGTGAACACCATATATTTT; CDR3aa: CASSLVNTIYF
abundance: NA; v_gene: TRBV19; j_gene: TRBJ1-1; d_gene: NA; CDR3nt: TGTGCCAGTAGTCTCCAGGGCCCGAACACTGAAGCTTTCTTT; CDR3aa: CASSLQGPNTEAFF
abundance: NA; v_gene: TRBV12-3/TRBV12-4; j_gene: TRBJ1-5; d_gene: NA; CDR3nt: TGTGCCAGCAGCTATGACACCTATCAGCCCCAGCATTTT; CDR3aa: CASSYDTYQPQHF
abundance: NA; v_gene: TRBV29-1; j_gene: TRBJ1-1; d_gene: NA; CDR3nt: TGCAGCGTTGATGTAGGAGGGTCATCGACTGAAGCTTTCTTT; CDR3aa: CSVDVGGSSTEAFF
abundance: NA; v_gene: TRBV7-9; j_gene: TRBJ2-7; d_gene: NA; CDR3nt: TGTGCCAGCCTCTATACCAGACCCGACGGGTCCTACGAGCAGTACTTC; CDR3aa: CASLYTRPDGSYEQYF
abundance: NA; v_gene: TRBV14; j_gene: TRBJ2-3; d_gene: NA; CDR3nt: TGTGCCAGCAGCCAAGTTTACACAGATACGCAGTATTTT; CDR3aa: CASSQVYTDTQYF
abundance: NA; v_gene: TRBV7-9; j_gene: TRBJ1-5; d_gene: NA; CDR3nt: TGTGCCAGCAGCTTACGGGGGAACCGGCAGCCCCAGCATTTT; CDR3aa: CASSLRGNRQPQHF
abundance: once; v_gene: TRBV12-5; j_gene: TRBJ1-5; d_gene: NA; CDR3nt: TGTGCTAGTGCCCCAGGGGTAGGAAGCAATCAGCCCCAGCATTTT; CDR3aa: CASAPGVGSNQPQHF
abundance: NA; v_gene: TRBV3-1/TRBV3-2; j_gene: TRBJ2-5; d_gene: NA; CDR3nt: TGTGCCAGCAGCTCCCTGACAGTACAAGAGACCCAGTACTTC; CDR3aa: CASSSLTVQETQYF
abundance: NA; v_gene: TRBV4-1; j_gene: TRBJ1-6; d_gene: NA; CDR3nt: TGCGCCAGCAGCCAAGATGAAGGACAGTATAATTCACCCCTCCACTTT; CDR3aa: CASSQDEGQYNSPLHF
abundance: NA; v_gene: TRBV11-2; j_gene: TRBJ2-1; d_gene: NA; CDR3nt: TGTGCCAGCAGCTTAGCCCCTCAGAATGAGCAGTTCTTC; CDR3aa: CASSLAPQNEQFF
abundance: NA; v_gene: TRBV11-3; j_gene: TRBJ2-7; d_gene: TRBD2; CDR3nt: TGTGCCAGCAGCTCGAACCCCGGGACTAGCCTCTACGAGCAGTACTTC; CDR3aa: CASSSNPGTSLYEQYF
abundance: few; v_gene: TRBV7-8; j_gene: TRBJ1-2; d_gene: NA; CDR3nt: TGTGCCAGCAGCCCCCTCCCAGGGTCCGATGGCTACACCTTC; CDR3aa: CASSPLPGSDGYTF
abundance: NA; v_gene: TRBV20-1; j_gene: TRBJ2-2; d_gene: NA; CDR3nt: TGCAGTGCTAGTGAACAGCGGAGAGGGAACACCGGGGAGCTGTTTTTT; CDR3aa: CSASEQRRGNTGELFF
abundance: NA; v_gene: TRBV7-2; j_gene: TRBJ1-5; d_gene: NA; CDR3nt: TGTGCCAGCAGCTTTTTTGGGCAGGGTCAAGAGCCCCAGCATTTT; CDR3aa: CASSFFGQGQEPQHF
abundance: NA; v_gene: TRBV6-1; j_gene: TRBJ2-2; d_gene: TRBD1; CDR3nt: TGTGCCAGCAGTGACGGGACAGCGAACACCGGGGAGCTGTTTTTT; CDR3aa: CASSDGTANTGELFF
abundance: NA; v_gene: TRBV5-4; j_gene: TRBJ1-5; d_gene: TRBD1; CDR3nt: TGTGCCAGCAGCTTGGATCCAGGGGGAAACCAGCCCCAGCATTTT; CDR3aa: CASSLDPGGNQPQHF
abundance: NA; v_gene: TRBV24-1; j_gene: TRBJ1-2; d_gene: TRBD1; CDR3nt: TGTGCCACCAGTGACCACGGACAGGGGGGCAACTATGGCTACACCTTC; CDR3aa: CATSDHGQGGNYGYTF
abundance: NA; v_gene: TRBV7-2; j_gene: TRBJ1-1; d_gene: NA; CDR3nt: TGTGCCAGCAGCCCCCGGGGGGGGGTTACCACTGAAGCTTTCTTT; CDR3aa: CASSPRGGVTTEAFF
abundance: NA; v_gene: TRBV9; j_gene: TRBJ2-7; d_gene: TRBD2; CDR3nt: TGTGCCAGCACCACCGGGGAGGGGCGGGACGAGCAGTACTTC; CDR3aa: CASTTGEGRDEQYF
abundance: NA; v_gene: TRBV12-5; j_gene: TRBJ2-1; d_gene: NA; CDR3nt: TGTGCTAGTGGTATATACCGACAGGACTCAAACAATGAGCAGTTCTTC; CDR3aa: CASGIYRQDSNNEQFF
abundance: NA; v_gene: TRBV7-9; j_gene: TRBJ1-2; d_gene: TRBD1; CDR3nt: TGTGCCAGCAGCTCCCCGGGACAGGGGGCTGGCTATGGCTACACCTTC; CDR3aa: CASSSPGQGAGYGYTF
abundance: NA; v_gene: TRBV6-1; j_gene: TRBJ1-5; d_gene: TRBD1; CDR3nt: TGTGCCAGCAGTGTTACAGGGGACCCCAGCAATCAGCCCCAGCATTTT; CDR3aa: CASSVTGDPSNQPQHF
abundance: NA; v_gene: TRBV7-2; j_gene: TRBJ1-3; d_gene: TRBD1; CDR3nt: TGTGCCAGCAGCCGGAGGGACAGAGGGTTGAACACCATATATTTT; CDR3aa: CASSRRDRGLNTIYF
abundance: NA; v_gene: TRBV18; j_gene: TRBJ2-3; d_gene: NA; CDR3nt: TGTGCCAGCTCACCAACTAGAGCTAGCACAGATACGCAGTATTTT; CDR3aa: CASSPTRASTDTQYF
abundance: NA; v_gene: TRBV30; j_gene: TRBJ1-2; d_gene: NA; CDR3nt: TGTGCCTGGACGAGAACAGGGACCGGCTATGGCTACACCTTC; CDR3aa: CAWTRTGTGYGYTF
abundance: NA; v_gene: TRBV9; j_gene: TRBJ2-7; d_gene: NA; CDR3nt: TGTGCCAGCAGCCCTAGAGCTAAGTCCTACGAGCAGTACTTC; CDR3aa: CASSPRAKSYEQYF